The 28 T cell receptor beta chains in this list originate from one sample, sequenced in a study of technical replicates of blood from a few donors. Some clones are missing from TCRdb's copy, which holds only in-frame ones; the method was immunoSEQ multiplex PCR. In the table there are around 70,000 clones, about 92% of which are singletons. Material for sequencing was T cells isolated from PBMCs. All receptors derive from a human donor in good health.

The J gene is TRBJ1-2, the V gene TRBV5-1; no definite D call. CDR1 SGHRS and CDR2 YFSETQ come from the germline V gene. V was cut by 0 bases and J by 3 bases, with 6 bases left in between. This CDR3 has 13 residues. The CDR3 coding sequence is TGCGCCAGCAGCTTGGGCGGCGACTATGGCTACACCTTC. Amino acid sequence: CASSLGGDYGYTF.

V is TRBV4-1 and J is TRBJ2-7, with 8 bases aligning to TRBD2. From germline, CDR1 is MGHRA and CDR2 YSYEKL. The CDR3 totals 17 residues. The J segment lost 0 bases and the V segment lost 1 base, leaving 8 bases of the junction unmatched. The CDR3 DNA reads as TGCGCCAGCAGCCAAGGCAACGGGAGGGCCACCTCCTACGAGCAGTACTTC. Its translation: CASSQGNGRATSYEQYF.

The chain carries TRBV10-1 and TRBJ2-5; a weak D match, TRBD1 (6 bases). Deletions cut 0 bases from V and 3 bases from J, with 14 bases between. CDR1 WNHNN and CDR2 SYGVQD come from the germline V gene (reference sequence). The CDR3 loop spans 16 amino acids. CDR3 in DNA: TGCGCCAGCAGTGAGTCACAGGGTCAGTACGAAGAGACCCAGTACTTC. This encodes CASSESQGQYEETQYF.

V is TRBV11-3 and J is TRBJ1-2; no clear D. V was trimmed by 0 bases and J by 4 bases, leaving 12 bases between them. The CDR3 extends over 15 amino acids. Germline V gives CDR1 SGHNT, CDR2 YENEEA. The CDR3 here is CASSLEPGLVYGYTF. DNA for the CDR3: TGTGCCAGCAGCTTAGAGCCGGGTCTAGTCTATGGCTACACCTTC.

V is TRBV6-4 and J is TRBJ2-3; TRBD1 matches at 8 bases. This CDR3 region has 13 residues. Germline V gene data show CDR1 as MRHNA and CDR2 as SNTAGT. After removal of 8 bases from V and 5 bases from J, the junction contained 6 bases not matched to a gene. CDR3 amino acids: CASGDRGGDTQYF. CDR3 DNA: TGTGCCAGCGGCGACAGGGGAGGAGATACGCAGTATTTT.

The chain links TRBV5-4 to TRBJ2-1; a possible D gene is TRBD2 (5 bases). This CDR3 comprises 14 residues. With 2 bases removed from V and 0 bases from J, the gap between germline ends came to 6 bases. CDR1 and CDR2 (germline): SGHNT, YYREEE (reference sequence). DNA for the CDR3: TGTGCCAGCAGCTTCCGGGGCTCCTACAATGAGCAGTTCTTC. The encoded protein is CASSFRGSYNEQFF. Full variable domain (remainder filled in from reference TRBV5-4 and TRBJ2-1): ETGVTQSPTHLIKTRGQQVTLRCSSQSGHNTVSWYQQALGQGPQFIFQYYREEENGRGNFPPRFSGLQFPNYSSELNVNALELDDSALYLCASSFRGSYNEQFFGPGTRLTVL.

This clone appeared a single time. V gene TRBV10-3 combines with J gene TRBJ2-7; TRBD2 is a possible D gene (6 bases). The CDR3 runs 14 residues. Germline CDR1 is ENHRY and CDR2 is SYGVKD. The ends were cut back, 2 bases at V and 4 bases at J, with 12 bases in the middle. CDR3 sequence: CAISEGGSRYEQYF. The CDR3 nucleotides are TGTGCCATCAGTGAGGGGGGGTCAAGATACGAGCAGTACTTC.

This chain links TRBV2 with TRBJ1-1; 10 nucleotides align to TRBD1. CDR1 and CDR2 (germline): SNHLY, FYNNEI. The ends lost 6 bases at V and 8 bases at J; junction bases unmatched: 6. The CDR3 extends over 13 amino acids. DNA for the CDR3: TGTGCCAGCAGGGTGACAGGGGGCGGGGAAGCTTTCTTT. It codes for CASRVTGGGEAFF.

The J gene is TRBJ2-1, the V gene TRBV7-9; 8 bases match TRBD2. V was clipped by 1 base and J by 6 bases; unmatched bases: 2. CDR1 and CDR2 (germline): SEHNR, FQNEAQ (reference sequence). The CDR3 totals 14 residues. CDR3 region: CASSLGLASNEQFF. The DNA for the CDR3 is TGTGCCAGCAGCTTAGGACTAGCGAGCAATGAGCAGTTCTTC.

V gene TRBV28 combines with J gene TRBJ2-7, with 8 bases lining up with TRBD1. The J segment lost 9 bases and the V segment lost 4 bases, leaving 29 bases of the junction unmatched. CDR1 and CDR2 from the germline V gene are MDHEN and SYDVKM. This CDR3 is built from 20 residues. The chain's CDR3 is CASSSELEPPGGLTVWGQYF. DNA for the CDR3: TGTGCCAGCAGTTCCGAACTCGAGCCCCCAGGGGGCCTTACGGTTTGGGGGCAGTACTTC.

V gene TRBV18 combines with J gene TRBJ2-7; D gene unclear. CDR1 and CDR2 from the germline V gene are KGHSH and LQKENI. CDR3 length: 14 amino acids. V dropped 0 bases and J dropped 2 bases, with 8 bases sitting between them. In nucleotides, the CDR3 is TGTGCCAGCTCACCACCAACAGCAACCTACGAGCAGTACTTC. Translation: CASSPPTATYEQYF.

This clone was seen just once. This rearrangement joins TRBV29-1 to TRBJ2-3, with D possibly being TRBD1 (6 bases). V was cut by 4 bases and J by 5 bases, with 10 bases left in between. The CDR3 is 12 residues long. Germline loops: CDR1 SQVTM, CDR2 ANQGSEA. The CDR3 reads CSVAGAGDTQYF. The CDR3 DNA sequence: TGCAGCGTTGCAGGGGCAGGAGATACGCAGTATTTT.

The chain combines TRBV10-2 with TRBJ1-4, with 8 bases identical to TRBD1. CDR3 length: 13 residues. Germline trimming cut 8 bases from V and 8 bases from J; bases unmatched to any gene: 7. Germline-derived CDR1 and CDR2 are WSHSY and SAAADI. CDR3 in amino acids: CASRTGGLEKLFF. CDR3 in DNA: TGCGCCAGCCGTACAGGGGGTTTGGAAAAACTGTTTTTT.

V gene TRBV28 combines with J gene TRBJ2-3; 8 positions match TRBD2. Germline lookup yields CDR1 MDHEN and CDR2 SYDVKM. Losses at the gene ends were 3 bases for V and 6 bases for J; bases not matched to a gene: 2. The length of the CDR3 is 13 residues. CDR3 in amino acids: CASSLTGGDTQYF. In DNA form, the CDR3 reads TGTGCCAGCAGTTTGACGGGAGGGGATACGCAGTATTTT.

This sequence joins TRBV2 and TRBJ1-1, with TRBD1 identical over 7 bases. CDR3 size: 14 residues. Trimming removed 6 bases from V and 0 bases from J; junction bases left unmatched: 4. The germline gives CDR1 SNHLY, CDR2 FYNNEI. The CDR3 protein is CASSSQGLNTEAFF. The CDR3, as DNA: TGTGCCAGCAGCTCACAGGGGTTGAACACTGAAGCTTTCTTT.

V gene TRBV12-5 combines with J gene TRBJ2-5; D unclear. CDR3 length: 13 amino acids. Germline values: CDR1 LGHNT, CDR2 FRNRAP. Between the trimmed V and J ends, which lost 1 base and 4 bases, there was a span of 7 bases. The CDR3 DNA reads TGTGCTAGTGGTTTGGGAACAGCAGAGACCCAGTACTTC. Amino acids: CASGLGTAETQYF.

The rearrangement joins TRBV6-1 to TRBJ1-3; unclear D gene. The CDR3 has 14 amino acids. The germline gives CDR1 MNHNS, CDR2 SASEGT. Trimming removed 2 bases from V and 4 bases from J, with 9 bases in between. Here the CDR3 reads CASSEYRYGNTIYF. CDR3 nucleotide sequence: TGTGCCAGCAGTGAATACAGATACGGAAACACCATATATTTT.

The gene calls are TRBV5-4 and TRBJ2-7; possibly TRBD2 for D (7 bases). The CDR3 sequence is 15 residues long. The germline V gene has CDR1 SGHNT and CDR2 YYREEE (reference sequence). V was cut by 2 bases and J by 5 bases, with 17 bases left in between. DNA for the CDR3: TGTGCCAGCAGCTTCCGCCAGGGGAGGGTCCACGAGCAGTACTTC. This encodes CASSFRQGRVHEQYF.

The gene calls are TRBV4-2 and TRBJ2-6; TRBD2 matches 7 bases. The V gene's germline CDR1 is LGHNA and CDR2 YNFKEQ. With 1 base clipped from V and 1 base from J, the junction kept 19 bases outside the gene matches. The CDR3 extends over 22 amino acids. CDR3 coding DNA: TGTGCCAGCAGCCAAGCCCTAGCTGCGGGAGTGGGTTGGGGATCTGGGGCCAACGTCCTGACTTTC. Protein product: CASSQALAAGVGWGSGANVLTF.

The chain is built from TRBV7-9 and TRBJ1-2; D unresolved. This CDR3 spans 14 amino acids. Germline CDR1 reads SEHNR; CDR2 reads FQNEAQ (reference sequence). The V gene lost 4 bases and the J gene lost 7 bases, with 16 bases spanning the gap. The CDR3 is CASSSGRTIGGYTF. The CDR3 DNA reads TGTGCCAGCAGCTCCGGACGGACTATAGGTGGCTACACCTTC.

The chain combines TRBV18 with TRBJ1-1; 7 bases agree with TRBD1. Per germline, CDR1 KGHSH and CDR2 LQKENI. The trim removed 0 bases at V and 4 bases at J, leaving 5 bases unmatched. The CDR3 extends over 15 amino acids. The CDR3 DNA sequence: TGTGCCAGCTCACCACCCCGACAGGGACCCACTGAAGCTTTCTTT. This codes for CASSPPRQGPTEAFF.

CDR3 region: CASRPDQGTEAFF. The CDR3 DNA reads as TGTGCCAGCAGGCCGGACCAGGGGACTGAAGCTTTCTTT. This chain connects TRBV2 to TRBJ1-1; perhaps TRBD1 as D (6 bases). The CDR3 consists of 13 residues. V lost 6 bases and J 5 bases, leaving 13 bases between the germline ends. Per germline, CDR1 SNHLY and CDR2 FYNNEI.

The J gene is TRBJ2-5, the V gene TRBV5-4; 12 bases align to TRBD2. The germline V gene encodes CDR1 SGHNT and CDR2 YYREEE (reference sequence). CDR3 size: 16 residues. V shed 2 bases and J 5 bases; nucleotides not matched to a gene: 7. The CDR3 DNA reads as TGTGCCAGCAGCTTCCGACTAGCGGGAGTAGGCGAGACCCAGTACTTC. It translates to CASSFRLAGVGETQYF. The full variable domain, rest sourced from reference TRBV5-4 and TRBJ2-5, is ETGVTQSPTHLIKTRGQQVTLRCSSQSGHNTVSWYQQALGQGPQFIFQYYREEENGRGNFPPRFSGLQFPNYSSELNVNALELDDSALYLCASSFRLAGVGETQYFGPGTRLLVL.

A single count supports this clone. The chain couples TRBV10-1 to TRBJ2-1, with unresolved D. This CDR3 region has 13 residues. From germline, CDR1 is WNHNN and CDR2 SYGVQD (reference sequence). V lost 1 base to trimming and J lost 6 bases, with 7 bases between them. CDR3 region: CASSEFGSNEQFF. The CDR3 nucleotides are TGCGCCAGCAGTGAGTTTGGCTCCAATGAGCAGTTCTTC.

The chain carries TRBV9 and TRBJ1-2; TRBD1 matches at 9 bases. The CDR3 extends over 14 amino acids. The V and J ends lost 3 bases and 4 bases, in that order; junction bases with no gene match: 4. Germline lookup yields CDR1 SGDLS and CDR2 YYNGEE. The CDR3 DNA is TGTGCCAGCAGCGGAGGGACAGGGACCTATGGCTACACCTTC. Its translation is CASSGGTGTYGYTF.

This rearrangement joins TRBV4-1 to TRBJ1-2, with TRBD1 matching 7 bases. Germline V gene data show CDR1 as MGHRA and CDR2 as YSYEKL. V gave up 4 bases and J gave up 3 bases; unmatched junction bases: 8. The CDR3 totals 15 residues. The CDR3: CASSLGDRGDYGYTF. In DNA, the CDR3 is TGCGCCAGCAGCCTAGGGGACAGAGGGGACTATGGCTACACCTTC.

CDR3 sequence: CASSRGQGNFEQYF. CDR3 bases: TGCGCCAGCAGCCGAGGCCAGGGGAACTTCGAGCAGTACTTC. The genes are TRBV4-1 and TRBJ2-7; possibly TRBD1 for D (6 bases). Deletions cut 4 bases from V and 6 bases from J, with 16 bases between. CDR3 size: 14 residues. The germline V gene encodes CDR1 MGHRA and CDR2 YSYEKL.

This clone appeared a few times. This chain joins TRBV30 and TRBJ1-1, with D unclear. CDR1 and CDR2 (germline): GTSNPN, SVGIG (reference sequence). Trimming cost V 3 bases and J 1 base, with 15 bases left between them. This CDR3 is 15 amino acids long. CDR3 in DNA: TGTGCCTGGAGCGCTCTATTTAGAGGGAACACTGAAGCTTTCTTT. Amino acids: CAWSALFRGNTEAFF.